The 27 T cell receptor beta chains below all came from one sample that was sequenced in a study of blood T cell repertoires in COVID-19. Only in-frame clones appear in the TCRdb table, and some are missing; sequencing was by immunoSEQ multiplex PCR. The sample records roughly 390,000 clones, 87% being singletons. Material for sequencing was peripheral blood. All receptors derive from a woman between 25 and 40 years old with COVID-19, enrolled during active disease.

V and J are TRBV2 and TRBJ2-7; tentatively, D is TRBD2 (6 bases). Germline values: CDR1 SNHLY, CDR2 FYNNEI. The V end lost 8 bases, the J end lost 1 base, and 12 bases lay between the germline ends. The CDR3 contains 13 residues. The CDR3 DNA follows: TGTGCCAGCGGGGATAGCGGTTCCTACGAGCAGTACTTC. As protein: CASGDSGSYEQYF.

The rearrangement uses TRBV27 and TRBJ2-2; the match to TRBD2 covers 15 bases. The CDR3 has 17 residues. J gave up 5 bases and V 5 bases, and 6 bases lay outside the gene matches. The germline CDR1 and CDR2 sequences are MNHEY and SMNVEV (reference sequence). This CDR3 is CASSNPGLAGGTGELFF. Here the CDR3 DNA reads TGTGCCAGCAGTAACCCGGGACTAGCGGGAGGAACCGGGGAGCTGTTTTTT.

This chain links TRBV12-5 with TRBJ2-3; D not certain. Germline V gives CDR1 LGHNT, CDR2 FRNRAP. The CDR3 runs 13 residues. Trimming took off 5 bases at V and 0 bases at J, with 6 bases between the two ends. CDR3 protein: CASGLLSTDTQYF. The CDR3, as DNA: TGTGCTAGTGGTCTCCTCAGCACAGATACGCAGTATTTT.

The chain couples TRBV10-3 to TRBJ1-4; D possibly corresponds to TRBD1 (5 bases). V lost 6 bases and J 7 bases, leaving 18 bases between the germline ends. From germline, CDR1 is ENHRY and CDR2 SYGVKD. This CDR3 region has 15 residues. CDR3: CAISPQAVGSEKLFF. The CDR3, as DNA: TGTGCCATCAGCCCACAGGCCGTGGGTAGTGAAAAACTGTTTTTT.

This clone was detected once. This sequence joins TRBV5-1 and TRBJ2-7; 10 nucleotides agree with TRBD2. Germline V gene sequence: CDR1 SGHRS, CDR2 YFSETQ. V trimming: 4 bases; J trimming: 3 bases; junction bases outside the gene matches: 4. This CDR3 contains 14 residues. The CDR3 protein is CASSRTSGNYEQYF. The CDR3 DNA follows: TGCGCCAGCAGCCGGACTAGCGGTAACTACGAGCAGTACTTC.

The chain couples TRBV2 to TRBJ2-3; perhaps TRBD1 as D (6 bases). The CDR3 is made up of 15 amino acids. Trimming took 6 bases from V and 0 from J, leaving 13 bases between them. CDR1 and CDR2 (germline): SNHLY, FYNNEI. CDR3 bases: TGTGCCAGCAGGGTCGGACAGCTTAGCACAGATACGCAGTATTTT. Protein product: CASRVGQLSTDTQYF.

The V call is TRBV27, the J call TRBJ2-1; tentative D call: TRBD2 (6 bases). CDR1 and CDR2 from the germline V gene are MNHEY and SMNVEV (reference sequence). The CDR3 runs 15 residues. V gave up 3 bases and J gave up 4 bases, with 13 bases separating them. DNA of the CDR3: TGTGCCAGCAGTTTGTGGCGGGGCCCTTACAATGAGCAGTTCTTC. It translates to CASSLWRGPYNEQFF.

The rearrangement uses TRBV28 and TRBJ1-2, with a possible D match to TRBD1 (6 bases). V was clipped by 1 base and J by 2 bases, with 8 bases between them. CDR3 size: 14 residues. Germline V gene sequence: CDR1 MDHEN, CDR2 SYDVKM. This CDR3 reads CASSLSGVNYGYTF. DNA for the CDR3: TGTGCCAGCAGTTTATCAGGGGTGAACTATGGCTACACCTTC.

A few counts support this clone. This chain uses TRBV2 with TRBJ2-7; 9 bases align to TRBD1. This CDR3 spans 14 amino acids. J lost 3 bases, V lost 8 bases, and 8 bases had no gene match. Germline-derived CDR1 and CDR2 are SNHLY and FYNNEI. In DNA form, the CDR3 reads TGTGCCAGCGTGGTAGAGACAGGGGGCTACGAGCAGTACTTC. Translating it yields CASVVETGGYEQYF.

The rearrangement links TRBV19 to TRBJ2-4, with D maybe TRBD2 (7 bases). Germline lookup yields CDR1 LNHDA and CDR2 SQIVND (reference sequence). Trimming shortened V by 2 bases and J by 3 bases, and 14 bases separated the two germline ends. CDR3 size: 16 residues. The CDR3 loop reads CASSILGEGVKNIQYF. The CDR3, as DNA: TGTGCCAGTAGTATACTGGGGGAGGGGGTCAAAAACATTCAGTACTTC.

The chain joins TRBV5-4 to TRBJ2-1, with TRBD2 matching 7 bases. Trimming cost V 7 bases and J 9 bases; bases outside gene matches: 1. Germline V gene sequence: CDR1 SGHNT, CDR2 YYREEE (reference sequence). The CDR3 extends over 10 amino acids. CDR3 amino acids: CASGGGEQFF. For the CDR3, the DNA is TGTGCCAGCGGGGGGGGTGAGCAGTTCTTC.

The CDR3 DNA follows: TGTGCCAGCTCACCGCCTAGTATGGACAGTTTCTATGGCTACACCTTC. This codes for CASSPPSMDSFYGYTF. V gene TRBV18 combines with J gene TRBJ1-2; possible D gene TRBD1, 6 bases. The CDR3 consists of 16 residues. Germline assignment: CDR1 KGHSH and CDR2 LQKENI. V shed 3 bases and J shed 4 bases, with 18 bases lying between them.

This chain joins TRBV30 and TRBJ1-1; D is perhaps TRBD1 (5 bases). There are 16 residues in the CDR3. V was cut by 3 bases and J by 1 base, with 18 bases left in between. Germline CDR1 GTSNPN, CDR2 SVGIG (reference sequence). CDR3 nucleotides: TGTGCCTGGAGAAAAACAGGACAATGGGGGAACACTGAAGCTTTCTTT. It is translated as CAWRKTGQWGNTEAFF.

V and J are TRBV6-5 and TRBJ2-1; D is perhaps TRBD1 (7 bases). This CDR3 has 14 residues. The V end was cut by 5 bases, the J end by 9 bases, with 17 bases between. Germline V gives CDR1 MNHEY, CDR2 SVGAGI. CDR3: CASSRRSRGAEQFF. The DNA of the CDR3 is TGTGCCAGCAGTCGACGTAGCAGGGGGGCTGAGCAGTTCTTC.

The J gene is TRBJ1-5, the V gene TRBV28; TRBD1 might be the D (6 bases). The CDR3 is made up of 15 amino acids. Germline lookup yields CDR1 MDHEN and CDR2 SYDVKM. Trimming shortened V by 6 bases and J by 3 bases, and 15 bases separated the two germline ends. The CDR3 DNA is TGTGCCAGCAGGACCTACGCGGGGGCCAATCAGCCCCAGCATTTT. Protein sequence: CASRTYAGANQPQHF.

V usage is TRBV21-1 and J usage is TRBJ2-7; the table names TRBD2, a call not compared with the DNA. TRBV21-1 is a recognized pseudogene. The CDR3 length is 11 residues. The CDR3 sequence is CALRGSYEQYF. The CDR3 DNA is TGTGCCTTGCGTGGCTCCTACGAGCAGTACTTC.

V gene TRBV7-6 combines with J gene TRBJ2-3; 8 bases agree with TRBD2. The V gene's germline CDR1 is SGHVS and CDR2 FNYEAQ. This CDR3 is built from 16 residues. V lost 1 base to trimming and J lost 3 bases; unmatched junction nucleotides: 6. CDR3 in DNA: TGTGCCAGCAGCTTAGGGAGCGGGAGTACGACAGATACGCAGTATTTT. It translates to CASSLGSGSTTDTQYF.

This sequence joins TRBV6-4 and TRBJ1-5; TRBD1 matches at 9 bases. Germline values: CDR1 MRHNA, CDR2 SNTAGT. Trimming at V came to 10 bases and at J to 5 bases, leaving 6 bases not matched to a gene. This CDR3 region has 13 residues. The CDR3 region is CATRTGDHQPQHF. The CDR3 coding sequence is TGTGCCACCCGGACAGGGGATCATCAGCCCCAGCATTTT.

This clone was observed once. The CDR3 spells CASKTGLAGVGELFF. DNA of the CDR3: TGTGCCAGCAAAACAGGGCTAGCGGGAGTCGGGGAGCTGTTTTTT. This chain uses TRBV2 with TRBJ2-2, with 10 positions matching TRBD2. CDR1 is SNHLY, CDR2 FYNNEI, per germline. Trimming took 7 bases from V and 7 from J; bases not matched to a gene: 9. The CDR3 has 15 residues.

The CDR3 protein is CSGGSQGNEQFF. The DNA for the CDR3 is TGCAGCGGCGGCAGCCAGGGGAATGAGCAGTTCTTC. This chain links TRBV29-1 with TRBJ2-1; possible D gene TRBD1, 6 bases. The CDR3 sequence is 12 residues long. Trimming took off 7 bases at V and 7 bases at J, with 14 bases between the two ends. The germline CDR1 and CDR2 sequences are SQVTM and ANQGSEA.

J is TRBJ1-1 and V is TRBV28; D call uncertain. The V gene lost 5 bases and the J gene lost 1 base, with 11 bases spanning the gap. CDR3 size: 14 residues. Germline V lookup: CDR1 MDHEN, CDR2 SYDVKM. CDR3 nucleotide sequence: TGTGCCAGCAGTCAAACGGGAGCGAACACTGAAGCTTTCTTT. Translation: CASSQTGANTEAFF.

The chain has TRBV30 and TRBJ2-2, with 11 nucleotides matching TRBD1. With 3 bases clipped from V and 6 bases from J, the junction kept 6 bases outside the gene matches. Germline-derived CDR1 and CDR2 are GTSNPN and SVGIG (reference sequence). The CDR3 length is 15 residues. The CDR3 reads CAWRNRDRGAGELFF. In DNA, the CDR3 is TGTGCCTGGAGGAACCGGGACAGGGGGGCCGGGGAGCTGTTTTTT. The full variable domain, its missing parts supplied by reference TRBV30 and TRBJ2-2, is SQTIHQWPATLVQPVGSPLSLECTVEGTSNPNLYWYRQAAGRGLQLLFYSVGIGQISSEVPQNLSASRPQDRQFILSSKKLLLSDSGFYLCAWRNRDRGAGELFFGEGSRLTVL.

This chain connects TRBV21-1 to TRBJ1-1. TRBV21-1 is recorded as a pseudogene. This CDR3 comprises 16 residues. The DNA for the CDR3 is TGTGCCAGCAGCAAGGGAGAGAGGCTCCCGAACACTGAAGCTTTCTTT. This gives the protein CASSKGERLPNTEAFF.

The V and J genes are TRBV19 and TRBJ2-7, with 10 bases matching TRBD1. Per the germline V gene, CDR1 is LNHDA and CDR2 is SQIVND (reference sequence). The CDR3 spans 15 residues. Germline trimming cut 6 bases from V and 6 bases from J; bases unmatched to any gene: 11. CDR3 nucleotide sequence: TGTGCCAGTAGACCGACCGGGACAGGGGTTTCCGAGCAGTACTTC. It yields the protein CASRPTGTGVSEQYF.

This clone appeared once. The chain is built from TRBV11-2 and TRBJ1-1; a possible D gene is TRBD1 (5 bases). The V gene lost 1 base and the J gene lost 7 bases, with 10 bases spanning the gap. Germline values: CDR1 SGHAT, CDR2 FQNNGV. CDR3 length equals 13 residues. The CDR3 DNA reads TGTGCCAGCAGCTTAGTGACAGACGGTGAAGCTTTCTTT. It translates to CASSLVTDGEAFF.

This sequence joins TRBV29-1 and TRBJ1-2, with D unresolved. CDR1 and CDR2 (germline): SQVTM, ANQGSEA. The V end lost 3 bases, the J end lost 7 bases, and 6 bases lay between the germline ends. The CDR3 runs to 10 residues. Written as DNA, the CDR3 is TGCAGCGTTGATAACGGTGGCTACACCTTC. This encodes CSVDNGGYTF. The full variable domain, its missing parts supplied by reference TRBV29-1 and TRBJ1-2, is SAVISQKPSRDICQRGTSLTIQCQVDSQVTMMFWYRQQPGQSLTLIATANQGSEATYESGFVIDKFPISRPNLTFSTLTVSNMSPEDSSIYLCSVDNGGYTFGSGTRLTVV.

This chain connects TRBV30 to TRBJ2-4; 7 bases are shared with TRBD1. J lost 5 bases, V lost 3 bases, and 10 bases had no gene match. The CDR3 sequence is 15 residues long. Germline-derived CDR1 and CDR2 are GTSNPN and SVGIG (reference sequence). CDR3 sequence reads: CAWSLNYRGQNIQYF. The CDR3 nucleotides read TGTGCCTGGAGCCTAAACTACAGGGGTCAAAACATTCAGTACTTC.